Presented here are 2 T cell receptor beta chains from one specimen sequenced in a study of cytomegalovirus exposure and HLA in healthy donors (dated by TCRdb to about 2017). Receptor amplification or capture employed the immunoSEQ multiplex PCR assay. For the multiplex PCR, a mixture combining 60 forward primers for TCR Vbeta segments and 13 reverse primers for TCR Jbeta segments was used. TCRdb provides this immuneACCESS table in a form limited to in-frame rearrangements. Some clones are lacking; in checked studies, under half of them reflect an unresolved V gene, and why the rest are absent is not known. The sample records roughly 200,000 clones, approximately 70% of which are singletons. Jointly, the top ten make up less than 3% of the sample. The material sequenced was PBMCs. Every receptor here comes from a middle-aged man in good health and CMV-seropositive.

This clone came up once. In the same sample, other DNA sequences code for this CDR3. This sequence joins TRBV4-2 and TRBJ2-7; 13 bases align to TRBD2. With V trimmed by 3 bases and J by 5 bases, 7 bases remained unmatched. This CDR3 comprises 16 residues. Per germline, CDR1 LGHNA and CDR2 YNFKEQ. CDR3 DNA sequence: TGTGCCAGCAGCCAGTTGGTAGGGACTAGCGGGGACGAGCAGTACTTC. Protein product: CASSQLVGTSGDEQYF.

J is TRBJ2-5 and V is TRBV5-6; D gene uncertain. CDR3 length equals 13 residues. With 3 bases removed from V and 3 bases from J, the gap between germline ends came to 9 bases. Germline V gene data show CDR1 as SGHDT and CDR2 as YYEEEE. The chain's CDR3 is CASSYFTEETQYF. The CDR3 DNA sequence: TGTGCCAGCAGCTACTTCACGGAAGAGACCCAGTACTTC.